This T cell receptor (beta chain) was sequenced for a study of T cells in tumors after PD-1 blockade. Sequencing used immunoSEQ multiplex PCR; TCRdb keeps in-frame clones, though not all of them. The table lists approximately 63,000 clones, around two thirds of them singletons, with 4.7% in the top ten. The V end lost 2 bases, the J end lost 4 bases, and 11 bases lay between the germline ends. There are 14 residues in the CDR3. Looked up from germline, CDR1 is MDHEN and CDR2 is SYDVKM. This chain links TRBV28 with TRBJ1-2; TRBD1 is a possible D gene (5 bases). The input for sequencing was PBMCs, taken after anti-PD-1 treatment. This sequence originates from a human donor with basal cell carcinoma. The CDR3 nucleotides read TGTGCCAGCAGTTTAGAGGGGCGAGGCTATGGCTACACCTTC. Translated, it gives CASSLEGRGYGYTF.